These 17 T cell receptor beta chains share one sample of origin, sequenced in a study of T cell changes during pregnancy in multiple sclerosis. Clones were sequenced by immunoSEQ multiplex PCR, and TCRdb holds only the in-frame ones, with some missing. The table lists more than 100,000 clones, roughly nine tenths of them singletons, with about 0.89% in the top ten. The material was peripheral blood, obtained after pregnancy. Receptor source: a female donor with multiple sclerosis, enrolled in a pregnancy study.

The chain combines TRBV7-9 with TRBJ1-1; D unclear. The V gene's germline CDR1 is SEHNR and CDR2 FQNEAQ (reference sequence). V shed 0 bases and J shed 5 bases, with 13 bases lying between them. This CDR3 has 15 amino acids. This CDR3 reads CASSLAPGGYTEAFF. DNA for the CDR3: TGTGCCAGCAGCTTAGCCCCAGGAGGGTATACTGAAGCTTTCTTT.

V is TRBV11-3 and J is TRBJ2-3; D might be TRBD2 (6 bases). Germline V gives CDR1 SGHNT, CDR2 YENEEA. The CDR3 consists of 14 residues. Trimming took off 4 bases at V and 6 bases at J, with 14 bases between the two ends. The chain's CDR3 is CASSSRTSSDTQYF. The CDR3 DNA follows: TGTGCCAGCAGCTCTCGCACTAGCTCCGATACGCAGTATTTT. The variable domain in full, completed from reference TRBV11-3 and TRBJ2-3, reads EAGVVQSPRYKIIEKKQPVAFWCNPISGHNTLYWYLQNLGQGPELLIRYENEEAVDDSQLPKDRFSAERLKGVDSTLKIQPAELGDSAVYLCASSSRTSSDTQYFGPGTRLTVL.

The chain couples TRBV2 to TRBJ1-2, with a possible D match to TRBD1 (6 bases). The CDR3 sequence is 13 residues long. With 4 bases removed from V and 0 bases from J, the gap between germline ends came to 6 bases. Germline V gives CDR1 SNHLY, CDR2 FYNNEI. CDR3 in DNA: TGTGCCAGCAGTGGACAGGCTAACTATGGCTACACCTTC. Its translation: CASSGQANYGYTF.

The chain uses TRBV5-4 and TRBJ2-6; D perhaps matches TRBD1 (6 bases). The ends were cut back, 4 bases at V and 2 bases at J, with 22 bases in the middle. Germline values: CDR1 SGHNT, CDR2 YYREEE (reference sequence). This CDR3 has 19 amino acids. The CDR3 sequence is CASSLRSSRGRAGANVLTF. Here the CDR3 DNA reads TGTGCCAGCAGCCTAAGGTCGTCCAGGGGCCGGGCTGGGGCCAACGTCCTGACTTTC.

The chain links TRBV10-3 to TRBJ2-3; 7 nucleotides align to TRBD2. Germline V lookup: CDR1 ENHRY, CDR2 SYGVKD. Trimming at V came to 8 bases and at J to 6 bases, leaving 2 bases not matched to a gene. The CDR3 loop spans 11 amino acids. For the CDR3, the DNA is TGTGCCATCTCAGCGGGGGATACGCAGTATTTT. Protein sequence: CAISAGDTQYF.

This clone appeared once. The gene calls are TRBV5-4 and TRBJ2-1, with TRBD2 matching over 8 bases. Germline CDR1 is SGHNT and CDR2 is YYREEE (reference sequence). After removal of 0 bases from V and 0 bases from J, the junction contained 5 bases not matched to a gene. This CDR3 is built from 17 residues. CDR3 sequence: CASSLARGGSSYNEQFF. CDR3 nucleotide sequence: TGTGCCAGCAGCTTGGCGCGCGGGGGGAGCTCCTACAATGAGCAGTTCTTC.

This chain connects TRBV4-3 to TRBJ2-1, with D possibly being TRBD2 (7 bases). Germline CDR1 and CDR2: LGHNA and YSLEER. V gave up 1 base and J gave up 6 bases, with 19 bases separating them. The CDR3 length is 17 residues. The CDR3 DNA follows: TGCGCCAGCAGCCAAGGATTGGAGGGGGGGCTGGTCAATGAGCAGTTCTTC. Its protein product is CASSQGLEGGLVNEQFF.

This clone showed up just once. The chain joins TRBV29-1 to TRBJ2-2, with a possible D match to TRBD2 (6 bases). CDR1 SQVTM and CDR2 ANQGSEA come from the germline V gene. The CDR3 has 14 amino acids. V was shortened by 5 bases and J by 2 bases, with 12 bases between the two germline ends. CDR3 protein: CSVLTSPNTGELFF. CDR3 bases: TGCAGCGTTCTAACTAGCCCCAACACCGGGGAGCTGTTTTTT.

This clone was found once. This chain links TRBV7-9 with TRBJ2-3, with 7 bases that match TRBD2. Germline CDR1 is SEHNR and CDR2 is FQNEAQ (reference sequence). This CDR3 is built from 14 residues. V was clipped by 4 bases and J by 0 bases; unmatched bases: 1. This CDR3 reads CASSYSGSTDTQYF. The DNA for the CDR3 is TGTGCCAGCAGCTATAGCGGGAGCACAGATACGCAGTATTTT. The full variable domain, its missing parts supplied by reference TRBV7-9 and TRBJ2-3, is DTGVSQNPRHKITKRGQNVTFRCDPISEHNRLYWYRQTLGQGPEFLTYFQNEAQLEKSRLLSDRFSAERPKGSFSTLEIQRTEQGDSAMYLCASSYSGSTDTQYFGPGTRLTVL.

V is TRBV27 and J is TRBJ2-7; D unresolved. This CDR3 is built from 11 residues. Germline V lookup: CDR1 MNHEY, CDR2 SMNVEV (reference sequence). The V gene lost 4 bases and the J gene lost 7 bases, with 8 bases spanning the gap. CDR3 region: CASSSGLEQYF. As DNA, the CDR3 is TGTGCCAGCAGTTCAGGATTGGAGCAGTACTTC.

This chain links TRBV19 with TRBJ2-7; D ambiguous. Trimming took off 2 bases at V and 0 bases at J, with 5 bases between the two ends. Germline values: CDR1 LNHDA, CDR2 SQIVND (reference sequence). The CDR3 consists of 13 residues. As DNA, the CDR3 is TGTGCCAGTAGTATATACAACTCCTACGAGCAGTACTTC. Its translation is CASSIYNSYEQYF.

J is TRBJ1-1 and V is TRBV5-1, with TRBD1 matching over 9 bases. Germline trimming cut 1 base from V and 0 bases from J; bases unmatched to any gene: 10. The germline V gene encodes CDR1 SGHRS and CDR2 YFSETQ. CDR3 size: 18 residues. This CDR3 reads CASSLRGGQGIMNTEAFF. CDR3 bases: TGCGCCAGCAGCTTGAGGGGGGGACAGGGAATAATGAACACTGAAGCTTTCTTT.

The chain carries TRBV5-1 and TRBJ2-7; 7 bases line up with TRBD1. The length of the CDR3 is 14 residues. Per the germline V gene, CDR1 is SGHRS and CDR2 is YFSETQ. V lost 2 bases and J lost 2; bases outside the gene matches: 4. In nucleotides, the CDR3 is TGCGCCAGCAGCTTCCAGGGGGTACCCTACGAGCAGTACTTC. Its protein is CASSFQGVPYEQYF.

This clone was observed once. This sequence joins TRBV10-1 and TRBJ2-7; possibly TRBD2 for D (5 bases). This CDR3 is 14 amino acids long. V was pared by 3 bases and J by 2 bases, with 11 bases between. The germline V gene encodes CDR1 WNHNN and CDR2 SYGVQD (reference sequence). The CDR3, as DNA: TGCGCCAGCAGTGAACTAGTCAGAACCTACGAGCAGTACTTC. Translated, it gives CASSELVRTYEQYF.

The chain joins TRBV5-1 to TRBJ2-5, with unresolved D. Per germline, CDR1 SGHRS and CDR2 YFSETQ. V lost 4 bases, J lost 2 bases, and 15 bases lay in between. This CDR3 has 15 amino acids. The CDR3 loop reads CASSTVGQQQETQYF. Written as DNA, the CDR3 is TGCGCCAGCAGCACGGTTGGGCAGCAACAAGAGACCCAGTACTTC.

The chain combines TRBV5-8 with TRBJ1-2, with D unresolved. Trimming took off 4 bases at V and 3 bases at J, with 16 bases between the two ends. CDR1 and CDR2 (germline): SGHTS, YDEGEE. This CDR3 contains 15 residues. In DNA, the CDR3 is TGTGCCAGCAGCCCCGGGAGAGGGTGGCACTATGGCTACACCTTC. Amino acids: CASSPGRGWHYGYTF.

The V and J genes are TRBV4-3 and TRBJ2-2, with TRBD1 matching over 11 bases. J gave up 2 bases and V 4 bases, and 6 bases lay outside the gene matches. The CDR3 runs to 17 residues. Germline CDR1 and CDR2: LGHNA and YSLEER. CDR3 protein: CASSRGQGATNTGELFF. CDR3 sequence (DNA): TGCGCCAGCAGCCGAGGACAGGGGGCGACTAACACCGGGGAGCTGTTTTTT.